This is a list of T cell receptor beta chains from one sample in a study of a mutant IDH1 vaccine in newly diagnosed glioma. These TCRs are of unknown antigen specificity. TCRdb's table, derived via immunoSEQ multiplex PCR, lists solely in-frame clones and lacks some. The table records fewer than 45,000 clones, around 81% of them present only once. The specimen comprised PBMCs, sampled from a glioma patient whose treatment included an IDH1 peptide vaccine. These receptors were collected from a woman aged 40 to 50 with glioma. Some clones in this sample may be carry-over from other donors' samples. The CDR3 runs from the conserved cysteine through the conserved F or W. D genes are given only for firm matches. The size field is filled for only some rows; it gives once, few, many or a size class.

DNA: TGTGCCAGCTGGACAGGGTTCAATCAGCCCCAGCATTTT; CDR3: CASWTGFNQPQHF; V: TRBV28; size: few; length: 13; D: TRBD1; J: TRBJ1-5
DNA: TGTGCCAGCAGCGTAGGAGAGGGGGGGCCGGGAAACATTCAGTACTTC; CDR3: CASSVGEGGPGNIQYF; V: TRBV9; size: -; length: 16; D: -; J: TRBJ2-4
DNA: TGCGCCAGCAGTCAAACGACAACTGAAGCTTTCTTT; CDR3: CASSQTTTEAFF; V: TRBV23-1; size: -; length: 12; D: -; J: TRBJ1-1
DNA: TGCAGCGCCGGGAACTCCTACAATGAGCAGTTCTTC; CDR3: CSAGNSYNEQFF; V: TRBV29-1; size: -; length: 12; D: -; J: TRBJ2-1
DNA: TGTGCCAGTATAAACAGAGATAATTCACCCCTCCACTTT; CDR3: CASINRDNSPLHF; V: TRBV6-6; size: -; length: 13; D: -; J: TRBJ1-6
DNA: TGTGCCAGCAGCCAGGGGCCCGTGGGGGCTGGAAACACCATATATTTT; CDR3: CASSQGPVGAGNTIYF; V: TRBV4-2; size: few; length: 16; D: -; J: TRBJ1-3
DNA: TGTGCCAGCAGCCTCACTAGCGGTCCCTACGAGCAGTACTTC; CDR3: CASSLTSGPYEQYF; V: TRBV6-6; size: -; length: 14; D: TRBD2; J: TRBJ2-7
DNA: TGTGCCAGCCTACAGGCTTGGAATTCACCCCTCCACTTT; CDR3: CASLQAWNSPLHF; V: TRBV28; size: -; length: 13; D: -; J: TRBJ1-6
DNA: TGTGCCAGCAGCTTGTTTGGGTTAACAGATACGCAGTATTTT; CDR3: CASSLFGLTDTQYF; V: TRBV5-6; size: -; length: 14; D: -; J: TRBJ2-3
DNA: TGTGCCAGCAGCTTGACAGGGGAAACCGGGGAGCTGTTTTTT; CDR3: CASSLTGETGELFF; V: TRBV7-9; size: once; length: 14; D: TRBD1; J: TRBJ2-2
DNA: TGTGCCAGCAGTTCCTTATTTAGCAATCAGCCCCAGCATTTT; CDR3: CASSSLFSNQPQHF; V: TRBV6-1; size: -; length: 14; D: -; J: TRBJ1-5
DNA: TGTGCCAGCAGCCTCTCAATTGGGCCCGGGAGGGACACCATATATTTT; CDR3: CASSLSIGPGRDTIYF; V: TRBV7-2; size: -; length: 16; D: -; J: TRBJ1-3
DNA: TGCGCCAGCAGCTCTCGGGCAGGGGTGACCTACGAGCAGTACTTC; CDR3: CASSSRAGVTYEQYF; V: TRBV5-1; size: -; length: 15; D: -; J: TRBJ2-7
DNA: TGCGCCAGCAGCCCCGCGTGGCGGGCAAACAATGAGCAGTTCTTC; CDR3: CASSPAWRANNEQFF; V: TRBV4-1; size: medium-sized; length: 15; D: -; J: TRBJ2-1
DNA: TGTGCCAGCTCCGGCGGGGGCTTTTATTCCGAGCAGTACTTC; CDR3: CASSGGGFYSEQYF; V: TRBV9; size: -; length: 14; D: -; J: TRBJ2-7
DNA: TGTGCCAGCAGCGCCGCGCCAGCGGGAGTTGGAGAGCAGTACTTC; CDR3: CASSAAPAGVGEQYF; V: TRBV14; size: -; length: 15; D: TRBD2; J: TRBJ2-7
DNA: TGTGCCAGCAGCCCCTCACTAGAAACCTACGAGCAGTACTTC; CDR3: CASSPSLETYEQYF; V: TRBV9; size: few; length: 14; D: -; J: TRBJ2-7
DNA: TGTGCCAGCAGCAACAGCGGGGGGAAACTCTACGAGCAGTACTTC; CDR3: CASSNSGGKLYEQYF; V: TRBV27; size: medium-sized; length: 15; D: TRBD2; J: TRBJ2-7
DNA: TGCAGCGTTGACGGCCAGACAAGCGGCCGGCCCGGGGAGCTGTTTTTT; CDR3: CSVDGQTSGRPGELFF; V: TRBV29-1; size: -; length: 16; D: -; J: TRBJ2-2
DNA: TGTGCCAGCAGCCGACAGGGGGCGCGCACTGAAGCTTTCTTT; CDR3: CASSRQGARTEAFF; V: TRBV6-5; size: -; length: 14; D: TRBD1; J: TRBJ1-1
DNA: TGTGCCAGCAGTCCGGGACTAGCGCAAGAGACCCAGTACTTC; CDR3: CASSPGLAQETQYF; V: TRBV27; size: -; length: 14; D: TRBD2; J: TRBJ2-5
DNA: TGTGCCAGTAGTATGGGGGGCATGAACACTGAAGCTTTCTTT; CDR3: CASSMGGMNTEAFF; V: TRBV19; size: -; length: 14; D: -; J: TRBJ1-1